The TCR beta chain under discussion was sequenced for a study of shared clonotypes between healthy human individuals (dated by TCRdb to the early 2020s). Describing the broader study: The cohort included a few men and a couple of women between 18 and 49 years of age. For each donor, CD4 naive and CD4 memory were each given three plates, CD8 naive was given two plates, and CD8 memory was given one plate. To estimate repertoire size and how much clonotypes are shared between individuals, the study performed deep sequencing of blood TCR repertoires from 4 to 6 healthy adults. Libraries were prepared and TCR repertoires were sequenced by different laboratories using diverse techniques, in order to increase sequencing depth and limit assay-specific biases. Each donor's leukapheresis produced roughly between about 0.9 and 9.5 billion PBMCs. General conclusions and limits of the study: About 5% of naive CD4, roughly 3.6% of naive CD8, about 2.1% of memory CD4, and 0.4% of memory CD8 clonotypes were shared across four donors. Based on pairwise subsampling, the degree of clonotype sharing among donors was expected to be affected by sequencing depth. Sampling was restricted to blood, and TCR repertoires in tissue are likely to differ from TCR repertoires in blood. Higher generation probabilities were observed for clonotypes shared by all four sorted-subset donors than for non-shared clonotypes. Naive subsets generally had larger estimated clonotype richness than memory subsets. Rarefaction of sorted-subset datasets indicated incomplete sequencing despite the large sequencing depth. Because the study included only a small number of donors, the genetic and exposure-history diversity represented was limited.

CD8 naive samples were CD45RO-negative cells positively selected for CCR7, giving a CD45RA+CCR7+ population that excluded TemRA cells. The donors were healthy, HIV-negative adults who had no recently reported acute infections or vaccinations. Only Caucasian adults living in Nashville, Tennessee, USA were represented among the donors. Blood was collected by leukapheresis, and PBMCs were isolated by Ficoll-Histopaque density gradient centrifugation and then cryopreserved in liquid nitrogen vapor phase. Purity and quantity of every magnetically sorted T cell population were checked by analytical flow cytometry. Genomic DNA was isolated from every sorted fraction and measured by UV absorbance on a Nanodrop 2000c. The germline ends are 13 bases apart after V is trimmed by 3 bases and J by 5 bases. The germline V gene encodes CDR1 MDHEN and CDR2 SYDVKM. From its cysteine to its phenylalanine, the CDR3 spans 14 amino acids. The sequence is cut down to CDR3 DNA, 42 bases in frame from base 1.

Using the deep immunoSEQ assay, multiplex PCR amplified TCR CDR3 regions from genomic DNA. Extracted genomic DNA from each cell subset was spread evenly across all wells of several immunoSEQ 96-well plates, with each plate serving as a replicate. For sorted subsets, 150 to 200 ng genomic DNA, equal to tens of thousands of T cell genomes, was loaded into each replicate PCR. Purified libraries were quantified with a Qubit 3.0 fluorometer, sized on a Bioanalyzer 2100, and re-quantified with the KAPA Library Quantification kit. Every immunoSEQ 96-well plate was sequenced on a dedicated single-read 150-cycle Illumina NextSeq 550 flow cell. For the original study's pipeline: Because the immunoSEQ output held only junctional sequences and lacked quality scores, the filtering could not match the filtering applied to full-length reads. Sequences were annotated with PyIR, a Python wrapper for IgBLAST v1.9, using IMGT germline references to assign V/J genes and CDR3. Reads with weak V/J assignments (E-value above 1e-6), missing CDR3, stop codons, out-of-frame junctions, or ambiguous translated residues were removed. V3J clonotypes were defined by identical inferred V gene, J gene, and CDR3 amino acid sequence. The percentage overlap between two repertoires was calculated by dividing the number of shared unique clonotypes by the size of the smaller repertoire. Richness of each repertoire was evaluated using RTK rarefaction, the Chao1 estimator, and Recon v2.1 estimates of unobserved clonotypes. For all TCRbeta clonotypes obtained by the gDNA method from a handful of donors, generation probabilities were computed with OLGA. In its TCRdb copy, this immuneACCESS table keeps in-frame sequences only and misses some clones. Where compared with another copy, unresolved V genes explain less than half of these, and the others have no known cause. That table is the source of V, J and clone size, and D and trimming were worked out from the DNA. This sample comprises about 2,200,000 clones, under 95% of them detected only once. The ten largest clones take up under 2% of the sample.

Worth noting for this clone: The target of this receptor is not known. Base qualities are missing; no much larger clone stands one base away.

The receptor's source is a man aged 18 to 29 in good health. Some clones in this sample may be carry-over from other donors' samples. This receptor chain uses TRBV28 and TRBJ2-5, with TRBD2 tentatively as D gene (5 bases match). The sequenced material came from naive CD8+ T cells from PBMCs. This sample's cell subset or site label indicates: CD45RA+CCR7+. The nucleotides read TGTGCCAGCAGTTTGTCGGGGAATTGGGAGACCCAGTACTTC. This encodes CASSLSGNWETQYF. The entire variable domain, with the stretches around the CDR3 drawn from the reference TRBV28 and TRBJ2-5 proteins, is DVKVTQSSRYLVKRTGEKVFLECVQDMDHENMFWYRQDPGLGLRLIYFSYDVKMKEKGDIPEGYSVSREKKERFSLILESASTNQTSMYLCASSLSGNWETQYFGPGTRLLVL.